This T cell receptor beta chain was captured in a study of blood T cell repertoires in COVID-19. Study summary: COVID-19 samples, acute and convalescent, were from the United States, Italy and Spain. In each case, the material was cDNA or gDNA derived from T cells, B-cell-depleted T cells, or PBMCs.

Germline V CDR1 and CDR2: LGHNA, YNFKEQ. The CDR3 consists of 19 residues. Trimming took 1 base from V and 0 from J; bases not matched to a gene: 10. Original data processing: By means of reference gene primer amplification, nucleated cell counts were estimated. The protocol was immunoSEQ multiplex PCR, while the TCRdb copy is restricted to in-frame clones and leaves out a portion. V and J calls and clone size come straight from that table; D and trimming were deduced from the DNA. The sample yields about 240,000 clones, about 83% seen once. This clone has just one count. The sequence came from a man older than 75 with acute or convalescent COVID-19. The J gene is TRBJ2-3, the V gene TRBV4-2, with 10 bases aligning to TRBD2. The sequenced material came from peripheral blood. The CDR3 protein is CASSQVSAGGPTSTDTQYF. CDR3 in DNA: TGTGCCAGCAGCCAAGTGTCAGCGGGGGGGCCTACTAGCACAGATACGCAGTATTTT.